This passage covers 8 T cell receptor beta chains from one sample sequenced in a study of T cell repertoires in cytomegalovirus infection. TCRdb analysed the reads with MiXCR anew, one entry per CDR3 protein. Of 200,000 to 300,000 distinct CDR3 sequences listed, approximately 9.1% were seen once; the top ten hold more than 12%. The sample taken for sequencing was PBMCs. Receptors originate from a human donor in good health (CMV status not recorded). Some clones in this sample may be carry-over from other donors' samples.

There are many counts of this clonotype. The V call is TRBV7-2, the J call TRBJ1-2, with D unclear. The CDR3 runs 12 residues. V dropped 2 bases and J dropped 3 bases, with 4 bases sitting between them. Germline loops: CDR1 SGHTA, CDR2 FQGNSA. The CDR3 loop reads CASSLLDYGYTF. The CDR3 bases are TGTGCCAGCAGCTTACTTGACTATGGCTACACCTTC.

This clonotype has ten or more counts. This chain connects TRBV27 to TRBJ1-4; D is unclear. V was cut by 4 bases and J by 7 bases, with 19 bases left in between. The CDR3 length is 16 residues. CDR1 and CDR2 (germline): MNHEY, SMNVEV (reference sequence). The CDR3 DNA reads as TGTGCCAGCAGTTCGCTCCTCAGTGGAAATGGTGAAAAACTGTTTTTT. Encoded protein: CASSSLLSGNGEKLFF.

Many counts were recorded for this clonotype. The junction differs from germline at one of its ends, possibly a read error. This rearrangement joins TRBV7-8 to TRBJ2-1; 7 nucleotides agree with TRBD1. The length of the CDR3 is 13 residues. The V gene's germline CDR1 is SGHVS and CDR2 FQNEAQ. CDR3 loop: CASSSDRVPPGVF. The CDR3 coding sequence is TGTGCCAGCAGCTCCGACAGGGTCCCGCCTGGGGTCTTC.

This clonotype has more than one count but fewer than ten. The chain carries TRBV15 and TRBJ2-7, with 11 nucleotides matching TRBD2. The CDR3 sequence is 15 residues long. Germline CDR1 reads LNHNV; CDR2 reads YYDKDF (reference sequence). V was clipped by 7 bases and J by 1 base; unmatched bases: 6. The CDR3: CATKSGTSGSYEQYF. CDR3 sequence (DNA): TGTGCCACCAAGTCCGGGACTAGCGGTTCCTACGAGCAGTACTTC.

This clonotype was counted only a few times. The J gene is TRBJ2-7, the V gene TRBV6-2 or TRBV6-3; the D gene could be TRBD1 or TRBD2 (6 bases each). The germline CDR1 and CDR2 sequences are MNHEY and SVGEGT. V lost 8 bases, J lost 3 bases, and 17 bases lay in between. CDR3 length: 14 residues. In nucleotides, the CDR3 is TGTGCCAGCTACCGGGGGACAAAATTCTACGAGCAGTACTTC. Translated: CASYRGTKFYEQYF.

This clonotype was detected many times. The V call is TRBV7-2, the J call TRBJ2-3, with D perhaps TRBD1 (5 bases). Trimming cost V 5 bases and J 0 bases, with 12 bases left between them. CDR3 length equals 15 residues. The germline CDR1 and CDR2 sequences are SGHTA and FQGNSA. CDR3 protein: CASSETAASTDTQYF. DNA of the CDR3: TGTGCCAGCAGCGAGACAGCTGCTAGCACAGATACGCAGTATTTT.

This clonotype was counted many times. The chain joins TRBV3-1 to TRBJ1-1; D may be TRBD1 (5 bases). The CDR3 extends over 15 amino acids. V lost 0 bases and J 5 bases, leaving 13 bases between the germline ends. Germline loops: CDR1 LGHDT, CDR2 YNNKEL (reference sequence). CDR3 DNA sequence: TGTGCCAGCAGCCAAGAACTGGGGCTAGCAACTGAAGCTTTCTTT. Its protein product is CASSQELGLATEAFF. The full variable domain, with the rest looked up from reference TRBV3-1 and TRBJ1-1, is DTAVSQTPKYLVTQMGNDKSIKCEQNLGHDTMYWYKQDSKKFLKIMFSYNNKELIINETVPNRFSPKSPDKAHLNLHINSLELGDSAVYFCASSQELGLATEAFFGQGTRLTVV.

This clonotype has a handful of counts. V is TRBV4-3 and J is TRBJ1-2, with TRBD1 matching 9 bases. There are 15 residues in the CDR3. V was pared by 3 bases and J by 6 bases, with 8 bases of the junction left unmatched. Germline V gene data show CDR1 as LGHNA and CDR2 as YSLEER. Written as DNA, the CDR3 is TGCGCCAGCAGCCATCGGGACAGGGAGATGAATGGCTACACCTTC. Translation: CASSHRDREMNGYTF.